Below are 20 T cell receptor beta chains sequenced from a single sample in a study of blood T cell repertoires in COVID-19 (dated by TCRdb to 2020 to 2022). Library prep was done by the immunoSEQ multiplex PCR assay. TCRdb took over this immuneACCESS table, retaining in-frame rearrangements with V and J assigned. Such tables are incomplete; in checked studies, under half of the missing clones stem from an unresolved V gene, and the remainder is unexplained. This sample gives approximately 91,000 clones in total; 70% to 90% of them show up just once. Approximately 4.5% of the sample lies in the top ten. The sequenced material came from peripheral blood. These receptor sequences come from a man aged 70-80 years with acute or convalescent COVID-19.

The chain has TRBV3-1 (or the pseudogene TRBV3-2) and TRBJ2-3; TRBD1 agrees at 8 bases. Trimming removed 2 bases from V and 6 bases from J; junction bases left unmatched: 10. This CDR3 spans 16 amino acids. Germline V gives CDR1 LGHDT, CDR2 YNNKEL (reference sequence). In DNA, the CDR3 is TGTGCCAGCAGCCAAAAATTAACAGGGGGGAGGGATACGCAGTATTTT. Translated: CASSQKLTGGRDTQYF.

In DNA form, the CDR3 reads TGTGCCAGCAGCCGTACCGTGAGCTCTGGAAACACCATATATTTT. This gives the protein CASSRTVSSGNTIYF. V and J are TRBV7-6 and TRBJ1-3; no firm D call. The length of the CDR3 is 15 residues. Germline loops: CDR1 SGHVS, CDR2 FNYEAQ. Trimming pared 5 bases from V and 0 bases from J, leaving 11 bases between.

The chain joins TRBV28 to TRBJ1-2; D perhaps matches TRBD1 (5 bases). The CDR3 sequence is 14 residues long. Germline V gene data show CDR1 as MDHEN and CDR2 as SYDVKM. The V end lost 2 bases, the J end lost 4 bases, and 11 bases lay between the germline ends. The CDR3 DNA follows: TGTGCCAGCAGTTTAAGGGGCCCCCCCTATGGCTACACCTTC. Amino acids: CASSLRGPPYGYTF.

This sequence joins TRBV7-8 and TRBJ2-7, with 7 bases identical to TRBD2. Germline lookup yields CDR1 SGHVS and CDR2 FQNEAQ. J gave up 0 bases and V 4 bases, and 15 bases lay outside the gene matches. This CDR3 comprises 18 residues. CDR3 bases: TGTGCCAGCAGCTCCCGGAGGGCTAGCGGCTACAGCTCCTACGAGCAGTACTTC. Translating gives CASSSRRASGYSSYEQYF.

The CDR3: CASSLGTRDTGELFF. CDR3 DNA: TGTGCCAGCAGCTTGGGAACTAGGGACACCGGGGAGCTGTTTTTT. This chain joins TRBV5-4 and TRBJ2-2; TRBD2 might be the D (5 bases). Between the trimmed V and J ends, which lost 0 bases and 3 bases, there was a span of 9 bases. CDR3 length: 15 amino acids. CDR1 and CDR2 (germline): SGHNT, YYREEE (reference sequence).

The rearrangement joins TRBV27 to TRBJ2-2; D gene ambiguous. Germline lookup yields CDR1 MNHEY and CDR2 SMNVEV (reference sequence). The CDR3 loop spans 13 amino acids. Trimming pared 6 bases from V and 6 bases from J, leaving 11 bases between. The CDR3 sequence: CASSPGPAGELFF. CDR3 bases: TGTGCCAGCAGCCCAGGCCCCGCCGGGGAGCTGTTTTTT.

This clone was detected a few times. The chain is built from TRBV3-1 (or the pseudogene TRBV3-2) and TRBJ1-1, with a weak D call TRBD1 (6 bases). There are 14 residues in the CDR3. Deletions cut 3 bases from V and 1 base from J, with 9 bases between. CDR1 and CDR2 from the germline V gene are LGHDT and YNNKEL (reference sequence). As DNA, the CDR3 is TGTGCCAGCAGCCAGGGAGGGGGGAACACTGAAGCTTTCTTT. Amino acid sequence: CASSQGGGNTEAFF.

V gene TRBV5-1 combines with J gene TRBJ2-7; 7 bases map to TRBD1. The trim removed 4 bases at V and 4 bases at J, leaving 11 bases unmatched. The V gene's germline CDR1 is SGHRS and CDR2 YFSETQ. The CDR3 has 15 amino acids. CDR3 region: CASSVGQVYSYEQYF. CDR3 in DNA: TGCGCCAGCAGCGTTGGACAGGTCTACTCGTACGAGCAGTACTTC.

V gene TRBV14 combines with J gene TRBJ1-1; D is perhaps TRBD1 (5 bases). The CDR3 has 13 amino acids. Germline V CDR1 and CDR2: SGHDN, FVKESK. The germline V and J ends were trimmed by 5 bases and 0 bases, with 7 bases remaining between them. The CDR3 sequence: CASSLTVNTEAFF. In DNA form, the CDR3 reads TGTGCCAGCAGCTTGACAGTGAACACTGAAGCTTTCTTT.

There are a few counts of this clone. The rearrangement links TRBV5-1 to TRBJ1-1, with 8 bases fitting TRBD1. CDR3 length: 14 residues. The ends lost 0 bases at V and 6 bases at J; junction bases unmatched: 4. The germline V gene encodes CDR1 SGHRS and CDR2 YFSETQ. CDR3 bases: TGCGCCAGCAGCTTGGCAGGGGGCAACCCTGAAGCTTTCTTT. Translated, it gives CASSLAGGNPEAFF.

The CDR3 reads CASSMRTGSTDTQYF. For the CDR3, the DNA is TGTGCCAGTAGTATGAGGACAGGGAGTACAGATACGCAGTATTTT. The rearrangement joins TRBV19 to TRBJ2-3; 8 bases align to TRBD1. V was clipped by 3 bases and J by 3 bases; unmatched bases: 5. The CDR3 covers 15 residues. The germline V gene has CDR1 LNHDA and CDR2 SQIVND (reference sequence).

The chain carries TRBV11-2 and TRBJ1-1; a weak D match, TRBD1 (5 bases). Trimming took 3 bases from V and 2 from J, leaving 10 bases between them. CDR3 length equals 14 residues. Germline V gene data show CDR1 as SGHAT and CDR2 as FQNNGV. This chain's CDR3 is CASSFWGPNTEAFF. The DNA of the CDR3 is TGTGCCAGCAGCTTCTGGGGCCCTAACACTGAAGCTTTCTTT.

V usage is TRBV9 and J usage is TRBJ2-3, with D possibly being TRBD2 (7 bases). The germline V gene has CDR1 SGDLS and CDR2 YYNGEE. V lost 5 bases and J 1 base, leaving 14 bases between the germline ends. The CDR3 spans 15 residues. The CDR3 DNA reads TGTGCCAGCAGTGGGGGGGCTAGCGGCACAGATACGCAGTATTTT. Its translation is CASSGGASGTDTQYF.

The rearrangement joins TRBV28 to TRBJ1-3; a weak D match, TRBD1 (6 bases). Trimming left V 8 bases short and J 9 bases short, with 11 bases between. CDR3 length equals 11 residues. Germline V gene lookup returns CDR1 MDHEN and CDR2 SYDVKM. CDR3 amino acids: CASGGAGTIYF. The CDR3 DNA reads as TGTGCCAGCGGGGGGGCCGGCACCATATATTTT.

This clone was seen a handful of times. The chain employs TRBV19 and TRBJ1-2; 11 nucleotides align to TRBD1. Germline CDR1 reads LNHDA; CDR2 reads SQIVND (reference sequence). There are 16 residues in the CDR3. The V and J ends lost 4 bases and 7 bases, in that order; junction bases with no gene match: 11. This CDR3 reads CASSRGTSGQGVGYTF. The CDR3 DNA follows: TGTGCCAGTAGTAGGGGGACGTCGGGACAGGGGGTTGGCTACACCTTC.

This sequence joins TRBV4-1 and TRBJ1-2, with D possibly TRBD1 on 6 matching bases. The CDR3 has 17 residues. The V end lost 1 base, the J end lost 0 bases, and 15 bases lay between the germline ends. Germline V gene lookup returns CDR1 MGHRA and CDR2 YSYEKL. For the CDR3, the DNA is TGCGCCAGCAGCCAAGTGCTCCGGGGGGCGTCTAACTATGGCTACACCTTC. This encodes CASSQVLRGASNYGYTF.

The chain combines TRBV7-2 with TRBJ1-2; the match to TRBD1 covers 8 bases. Germline V gene lookup returns CDR1 SGHTA and CDR2 FQGNSA. V trimming: 4 bases; J trimming: 4 bases; junction bases outside the gene matches: 11. The CDR3 has 16 amino acids. CDR3 residues: CASSSYWAGGVYGYTF. The CDR3 nucleotides read TGTGCCAGCAGCTCGTACTGGGCAGGGGGCGTCTATGGCTACACCTTC.

The chain's CDR3 is CASSELGQQETQYF. The CDR3 nucleotides are TGTGCCAGCAGTGAACTGGGGCAGCAAGAGACCCAGTACTTC. This chain connects TRBV2 to TRBJ2-5; D is possibly TRBD1 (5 bases). V was trimmed by 2 bases and J by 2 bases, leaving 9 bases between them. This CDR3 has 14 residues. Germline V lookup: CDR1 SNHLY, CDR2 FYNNEI.

As regards this clone: Other DNA sequences in the same sample also yield this CDR3. For the CDR3, the DNA is TGTGCCAGCAGATCCGGGTACAATTCACCCCTCCACTTT. It codes for CASRSGYNSPLHF. This chain uses TRBV6-5 with TRBJ1-6, with D uncertain. The CDR3 runs to 13 residues. The germline V gene encodes CDR1 MNHEY and CDR2 SVGAGI. Trimming took 6 bases from V and 7 from J, leaving 10 bases between them.

The chain carries TRBV5-1 and TRBJ1-2, with TRBD1 as a possible D gene (5 bases). CDR1 and CDR2 from the germline V gene are SGHRS and YFSETQ. The CDR3 is 15 residues long. The V end lost 3 bases, the J end lost 2 bases, and 14 bases lay between the germline ends. CDR3 in amino acids: CASSSQWGENYGYTF. CDR3 sequence (DNA): TGCGCCAGCAGCTCCCAATGGGGGGAGAACTATGGCTACACCTTC.